Listed below are T cell receptor beta chains from one sample, sequenced in a study of T cell responses to AZD1222 COVID-19 vaccine. Repertoires were generated with immunoSEQ multiplex PCR, while TCRdb's copy carries only in-frame clones and drops some. The sample holds around 150,000 clones, 85% seen once. The starting material was peripheral blood, obtained 28 days after the second dose of the MenACWY control vaccine. These receptors originate from an adult who received the MenACWY meningococcal vaccine as a control. CDR3s include the opening cysteine and the closing phenylalanine or tryptophan. The order of the fields is D gene, J gene, V gene, CDR3 length, clone size, CDR3 DNA, CDR3 protein. A D gene is named only where the DNA matches it firmly. The size of a clone is reported for some rows only, either as once, few or many, or as a class for expanded clones.

-,TRBJ1-2,TRBV6-4,17,-,TGTGCCAGCAGTGACCCACGCGAGGCGACTAATAACTATGGCTACACCTTC,CASSDPREATNNYGYTF
TRBD1,TRBJ1-5,TRBV6-2/TRBV6-3,17,-,TGTGCCAGCAGTTTCCCAACAGGGGGGTCTAGCAATCAGCCCCAGCATTTT,CASSFPTGGSSNQPQHF
-,TRBJ1-3,TRBV24-1,14,-,TGTGCCACCAGTGGGGGTTCCTCTGGAAACACCATATATTTT,CATSGGSSGNTIYF
-,TRBJ1-1,TRBV29-1,10,-,TGCAGCGTGGAGGGGGCTGAAGCTTTCTTT,CSVEGAEAFF
-,TRBJ1-6,TRBV10-3,13,-,TGTGCCATCAGTATGGGAGAGAATTCACCCCTCCACTTT,CAISMGENSPLHF
-,TRBJ2-7,TRBV12-2,14,-,TGTGCAAGTCGCGCACGAGGAGCTCGGCACGAGCAGTACTTC,CASRARGARHEQYF
-,TRBJ1-4,TRBV7-9,16,-,TGTGCCAGCAGCTTACAAGGGTTTGCAACTAATGAAAAACTGTTTTTT,CASSLQGFATNEKLFF
-,TRBJ1-2,TRBV3-1/TRBV3-2,12,-,TGTGCCAGCAGCCAAGTTGGCGGGGGCTACACCTTC,CASSQVGGGYTF
TRBD2,TRBJ2-2,TRBV5-4,15,-,TGTGCCAGCAGCTTGGCTGCGGGAGGGAGCGGGGAGCTGTTTTTT,CASSLAAGGSGELFF
-,TRBJ1-2,TRBV7-3,13,-,TGTGCCAGCAGCTACCTGGGAGGGACCGGCTACACCTTC,CASSYLGGTGYTF
-,TRBJ2-5,TRBV3-1/TRBV3-2,14,-,TGTGCCAGCAGCCAAGCCCAGGGCCAAGAGACCCAGTACTTC,CASSQAQGQETQYF
TRBD2,TRBJ2-1,TRBV6-2/TRBV6-3,16,few,TGTGCCAGCAGTATACCTTGGACTAGCGGGAGAGGATGGCAGTTCTTC,CASSIPWTSGRGWQFF
TRBD2,TRBJ2-1,TRBV29-1,14,-,TGCAGCGTAGGAGCGGGAGTGTCCTACAATGAGCAGTTCTTC,CSVGAGVSYNEQFF
TRBD1,TRBJ2-2,TRBV5-1,15,-,TGCGCCAGCAGCTGGACAGGGGCGGACACCGGGGAGCTGTTTTTT,CASSWTGADTGELFF
-,TRBJ1-5,TRBV7-2,13,once,TGTGCCAGCAGCTTAATGAGCAATCAGCCCCAGCATTTT,CASSLMSNQPQHF
-,TRBJ1-2,TRBV2,13,-,TGTGCAAAAAGGGGCAGGGGCCACTATGGCTACACCTTC,CAKRGRGHYGYTF
-,TRBJ2-3,TRBV7-2,15,-,TGTGCCAGCAGCTTATGGGAAGCGGGCACAGATACGCAGTATTTT,CASSLWEAGTDTQYF
-,TRBJ2-5,TRBV6-5,12,-,TGTGCCAGCAGTTACGGCAGGGAGACCCAGTACTTC,CASSYGRETQYF
-,TRBJ1-6,TRBV21-1,15,-,TGTGCCAGCAGTGGCCCCCTCTGCCTTGGCTCACCCCTCCACTTT,CASSGPLCLGSPLHF
TRBD1,TRBJ1-1,TRBV29-1,13,-,TGCAGCGCGGTCCCAGGGGGCCGCACTGAAGCTTTCTTT,CSAVPGGRTEAFF
-,TRBJ1-5,TRBV5-5,13,-,TGTGCCAGCAGCTTCGGCAGACCGGAGCCCCAGCATTTT,CASSFGRPEPQHF
TRBD1,TRBJ2-5,TRBV5-1,15,-,TGCGCCAGCAGCTCCGGGACAGGGGCTCAAGAGACCCAGTACTTC,CASSSGTGAQETQYF
TRBD1,TRBJ1-2,TRBV19,14,-,TGTGCCAGTAGTGGAACCGGGACAGGGATCGACTACACCTTC,CASSGTGTGIDYTF
-,TRBJ1-1,TRBV7-2,17,-,TGTGCCAGCAGCTTGTTTGGGGGCCGTAGCCCGAACACTGAAGCTTTCTTT,CASSLFGGRSPNTEAFF
TRBD1,TRBJ1-2,TRBV25-1,14,-,TGTGCCAGCAGTGATTACAGGGGGGAATATGGCTACACCTTC,CASSDYRGEYGYTF
-,TRBJ2-5,TRBV27,13,-,TGTGCCAGCCTCCGAGGGAGCCAAGAGACCCAGTACTTC,CASLRGSQETQYF
-,TRBJ2-1,TRBV5-1,17,once,TGCGCCAGCAGCGTACAGGGTTCTACAGCCTCCTACAATGAGCAGTTCTTC,CASSVQGSTASYNEQFF
TRBD1,TRBJ1-2,TRBV18,15,-,TGTGCCAGCTCACCTCCGGGACAGGGGGTTTATGGCTACACCTTC,CASSPPGQGVYGYTF
-,TRBJ2-7,TRBV7-9,13,-,TGTGCCAGCACTGCCGGGACCAAAAGCGAGCAGTACTTC,CASTAGTKSEQYF
-,TRBJ1-6,TRBV11-3,15,-,TGTGCCAGCAGCTCAACGGGCGGGTATAATTCACCCCTCCACTTT,CASSSTGGYNSPLHF
-,TRBJ2-5,TRBV6-5,16,-,TGTGCCAGCAGTTACTCGATTTATGGACAGCAAGAGACCCAGTACTTC,CASSYSIYGQQETQYF
-,TRBJ2-7,TRBV7-2,15,few,TGTGCCAGCAGCTGGGACTTTAGCGGAATTAGCGAGCAGTACTTC,CASSWDFSGISEQYF
TRBD2,TRBJ2-3,TRBV29-1,15,-,TGCAGCGTCGTACTAGCGGGGGGGTCCACAGATACGCAGTATTTT,CSVVLAGGSTDTQYF
TRBD1,TRBJ1-5,TRBV19,16,-,TGTGCCAGTAGTATCCCGACAGGGTTTAGCAATCAGCCCCAGCATTTT,CASSIPTGFSNQPQHF
-,TRBJ2-3,TRBV13,15,-,TGTGCCAGCAGCTTCCCGATACCCCCCACAGATACGCAGTATTTT,CASSFPIPPTDTQYF
-,TRBJ1-2,TRBV3-1/TRBV3-2,15,-,TGTGCCAGCAGCCTGGCGCAGGGATCTAACTATGGCTACACCTTC,CASSLAQGSNYGYTF
-,TRBJ2-7,TRBV11-2,14,once,TGTGCCAGCAGCTTAGATCCACAGAGCTACGAGCAGTACTTC,CASSLDPQSYEQYF
-,TRBJ2-5,TRBV9,13,-,TGTGCCAGCAGCGTAGGGGCGAAGGAGACCCAGTACTTC,CASSVGAKETQYF
-,TRBJ2-3,TRBV5-6,13,-,TGTGCCAGCAGCCGACTTCTCACAGATACGCAGTATTTT,CASSRLLTDTQYF
TRBD1,TRBJ2-7,TRBV4-3,17,-,TGCGCCAGCAGCCAAGTGCCCCTTGGGACAGTTGCTTACGAGCAGTACTTC,CASSQVPLGTVAYEQYF
TRBD1,TRBJ1-1,TRBV6-5,12,-,TGTGCCAGCAGATCCCGGGACAGAGAAGCTTTCTTT,CASRSRDREAFF
TRBD1,TRBJ1-1,TRBV4-1,17,-,TGCGCCAGCAGCCTAATGTTAGCAGGGACAGCGAACACTGAAGCTTTCTTT,CASSLMLAGTANTEAFF
-,TRBJ2-7,TRBV5-1,14,-,TGCGCCAGCAGCCTCGAGGGGGGCCTAAACGAGCAGTACTTC,CASSLEGGLNEQYF
TRBD1,TRBJ1-2,TRBV5-1,13,-,TGCGCCAGCCGGGAGACAGGGGTCTATGGCTACACCTTC,CASRETGVYGYTF